Each of the 8 T cell receptor beta chains below was sequenced from the same sample in a study of a mutant IDH1 vaccine in newly diagnosed glioma. No cognate antigen is known for these TCRs. The time point: week 11, during vaccination. The vaccine gave 300 ug of a 20-mer mutant IDH1 peptide subcutaneously per dose. Sequencing used immunoSEQ multiplex PCR; TCRdb keeps in-frame clones, though not all of them. The top ten clones hold under 7% of a sample with about 120,000 clones, around 80% of them seen once. The starting material was PBMCs, obtained from a glioma patient whose treatment included an IDH1 peptide vaccine. Receptors were obtained from a middle-aged man with glioma.

V gene TRBV4-3 combines with J gene TRBJ1-2; 7 bases map to TRBD1. V was clipped by 4 bases and J by 8 bases; unmatched bases: 10. The CDR3 covers 14 residues. Germline CDR1 reads LGHNA; CDR2 reads YSLEER. CDR3 region: CASSRDRAVGGYTF. The CDR3 DNA reads TGCGCCAGCAGCCGAGACAGGGCAGTAGGGGGCTACACCTTC.

This clone was seen a single time. The chain is built from TRBV9 and TRBJ2-3, with 10 nucleotides matching TRBD2. Trimming took 0 bases from V and 5 from J; bases not matched to a gene: 9. The CDR3 runs 17 residues. Germline V gene lookup returns CDR1 SGDLS and CDR2 YYNGEE. The CDR3 protein is CASSVGASSGRGDTQYF. The DNA for the CDR3 is TGTGCCAGCAGCGTAGGGGCCTCTAGCGGGAGAGGAGATACGCAGTATTTT. Looking up the rest from reference TRBV9 and TRBJ2-3 gives the full variable domain: DSGVTQTPKHLITATGQRVTLRCSPRSGDLSVYWYQQSLDQGLQFLIQYYNGEERAKGNILERFSAQQFPDLHSELNLSSLELGDSALYFCASSVGASSGRGDTQYFGPGTRLTVL.

The gene calls are TRBV27 and TRBJ2-7; D call uncertain. There are 16 residues in the CDR3. V lost 6 bases and J lost 4, with 22 bases in between. The V gene's germline CDR1 is MNHEY and CDR2 SMNVEV (reference sequence). CDR3 bases: TGTGCCAGCAGCCAACCCCCCTTCGGGTCGTTGTACGAGCAGTACTTC. Translation gives CASSQPPFGSLYEQYF.

This clone was recorded only once. The chain links TRBV15 to TRBJ2-3; no clear D. Between the trimmed V and J ends, which lost 0 bases and 5 bases, there was a span of 9 bases. The CDR3 has 14 residues. The germline gives CDR1 LNHNV, CDR2 YYDKDF (reference sequence). The CDR3 spells CATSRDVAIDTQYF. CDR3 DNA sequence: TGTGCCACCAGCAGAGATGTCGCGATAGATACGCAGTATTTT.

This clone is a singleton in its sample. V and J are TRBV7-2 and TRBJ1-1; D ambiguous. CDR3 length: 13 residues. Germline CDR1 and CDR2: SGHTA and FQGNSA. V lost 6 bases, J lost 4 bases, and 12 bases lay in between. CDR3 sequence: CASRLGDGTEAFF. Written as DNA, the CDR3 is TGTGCCAGCAGGTTGGGAGATGGCACTGAAGCTTTCTTT. Full variable domain (rest looked up from reference TRBV7-2 and TRBJ1-1): GAGVSQSPSNKVTEKGKDVELRCDPISGHTALYWYRQSLGQGLEFLIYFQGNSAPDKSGLPSDRFSAERTGGSVSTLTIQRTQQEDSAVYLCASRLGDGTEAFFGQGTRLTVV.

The chain uses TRBV5-4 and TRBJ2-5; possibly TRBD2 for D (5 bases). The CDR3 is 13 amino acids. V dropped 4 bases and J dropped 5 bases, with 12 bases sitting between them. Germline assignment: CDR1 SGHNT and CDR2 YYREEE (reference sequence). The CDR3 is CASSRDSPETQYF. The DNA of the CDR3 is TGTGCCAGCAGCCGGGATTCACCCGAGACCCAGTACTTC.

A remark on this clone: An end of the junction differs from the germline gene, which may be a read error. The V and J genes are TRBV7-7 and TRBJ2-7; TRBD1 agrees at 8 bases. This CDR3 has 15 amino acids. The germline V gene encodes CDR1 SSHAT and CDR2 FNYEAQ (reference sequence). The CDR3 sequence: CASSRGQGPSYEQYF. DNA for the CDR3: TGTGCTAGCAGCCGTGGACAGGGACCCTCCTACGAGCAGTACTTC.

The V call is TRBV5-5, the J call TRBJ2-5, with D hard to call. The V gene's germline CDR1 is SGHKS and CDR2 YYEKEE (reference sequence). The CDR3 loop spans 13 amino acids. Trimming removed 1 base from V and 2 bases from J, with 6 bases in between. The CDR3 is CASSLLGQETQYF. CDR3 DNA sequence: TGTGCCAGCAGCTTGCTAGGGCAAGAGACCCAGTACTTC.